Below are 27 T cell receptor beta chains sequenced from a single sample in a study of T cells in Graves' hyperthyroidism and ophthalmopathy (dated by TCRdb to the late 2010s). The library was obtained by multiplex PCR. Sequencing used an Illumina HiSeq 2000. The TCR beta CDR3 regions were amplified from RNA transcripts. The TCR CDR3 was subjected to a first round of RT-PCR using the HTBI primer set and the Qiagen OneStep RT-PCR kit. Using fastp trimming at Q25 and MiXCR clonotype assembly, TCRdb reanalyzed the public sequencing data and kept in-frame beta chains. Each CDR3 protein gets just one entry, which takes the most common genes and DNA from the rows behind it. The sample includes roughly 400,000 distinct CDR3 sequences, with more than 12% observed a single time. In total, the top ten clones hold around 28% of the sample. The sequenced sample consisted of blood. Receptors originate from a man aged 50-60 years with Graves' ophthalmopathy.

As concerns this clonotype: A much larger clone lies a single base off, so this may be a read error. The chain employs TRBV2 and TRBJ1-5, with D uncertain. Trimming left V 6 bases short and J 6 bases short, with 12 bases between. This CDR3 has 13 residues. CDR1 SNHLY and CDR2 FYNNEI come from the germline V gene. CDR3 in DNA: TGTGCCAGCAGGCCGACAAGGCTTCAGCCCCAGCATTTT. Its translation is CASRPTRLQPQHF.

J is TRBJ2-7 and V is TRBV6-1; no reliable D call. The DNA end is more similar to TRBJ2-1, so the J call may be wrong. The germline gives CDR1 MNHNS, CDR2 SASEGT. This CDR3 is 13 amino acids long. This CDR3 is CASTLTRPYKQFF. The CDR3 DNA reads as TGTGCCAGCACTCTAACGAGGCCCTACAAGCAGTTCTTC.

A few counts support this clonotype. The chain has TRBV19 and TRBJ1-5, with D perhaps matching TRBD1 (6 bases). Germline CDR1 LNHDA, CDR2 SQIVND (reference sequence). The CDR3 totals 15 residues. Trimming cost V 5 bases and J 2 bases, with 13 bases left between them. This CDR3 is CASSPPGHRNQPQHF. The CDR3 DNA follows: TGTGCCAGTAGTCCTCCGGGACACCGCAATCAGCCCCAGCATTTT.

Many counts were recorded for this clonotype. This sequence joins TRBV13 and TRBJ2-3; TRBD1 or TRBD2 may be the D gene (5 bases each). CDR1 is PRHDT and CDR2 is FYEKMQ in the germline V gene (reference sequence). Trimming left V 0 bases short and J 1 base short, with 11 bases between. This CDR3 contains 16 residues. The CDR3 is CASSLGLGTRTDTQYF. CDR3 DNA sequence: TGTGCCAGCAGCTTAGGCCTTGGGACCCGCACAGATACGCAGTATTTT.

In its sample, this clonotype was seen a few times. The genes are TRBV2 and TRBJ2-3; 8 positions agree with TRBD2. Per the germline V gene, CDR1 is SNHLY and CDR2 is FYNNEI. This CDR3 comprises 15 residues. After removal of 5 bases from V and 3 bases from J, the junction contained 7 bases not matched to a gene. The CDR3 coding sequence is TGTGCCAGCAGTCGCAGCGGGAGAAGTACAGATACGCAGTATTTT. Translation: CASSRSGRSTDTQYF.

The chain is built from TRBV12-3 or TRBV12-4 and TRBJ1-6; no clear D. The CDR3 has 11 amino acids. With 6 bases removed from V and 13 bases from J, the gap between germline ends came to 10 bases. CDR3 coding DNA: TGTGCCAGCAGGTCCGTGGGCCCCCTCCACTTT. Its protein product is CASRSVGPLHF.

This clonotype was counted a few times. The V and J genes are TRBV25-1 and TRBJ2-2, with D possibly matching TRBD1 (5 bases). This CDR3 region has 15 residues. V was trimmed by 5 bases and J by 2 bases, leaving 12 bases between them. Germline V CDR1 and CDR2: MGHDK, SYGVNS. CDR3 DNA sequence: TGTGCCAGCAGTCTCCAGACAGTAAACACCGGGGAGCTGTTTTTT. As protein: CASSLQTVNTGELFF.

This clonotype was observed at least ten times. The CDR3 coding sequence is TGTGCCAGCAGCCATAGGGGAACCGGGGAGCTGTTTTTT. Amino acid sequence: CASSHRGTGELFF. This chain connects TRBV7-2 to TRBJ2-2, with D possibly matching TRBD1 (5 bases). Trimming pared 5 bases from V and 5 bases from J, leaving 9 bases between. The CDR3 runs 13 residues. Per germline, CDR1 SGHTA and CDR2 FQGNSA.

The table lists this clonotype with a count of one. The chain joins TRBV7-8 to TRBJ2-3; 8 bases are a match to TRBD2. This CDR3 comprises 17 residues. CDR1 is SGHVS, CDR2 FQNEAQ, per germline. The V gene end was trimmed by 5 bases and the J gene end by 2 bases; junction bases not matched to a gene: 12. In DNA, the CDR3 is TGTGCCAGCAGCCCGGAGAAACTAGCGGTGCCCACAGATACGCAGTATTTT. Protein product: CASSPEKLAVPTDTQYF.

This clonotype showed up many times. The gene calls are TRBV28 and TRBJ1-1; D is undetermined. The V and J ends lost 6 bases and 4 bases respectively, with 18 bases between them. This CDR3 region has 15 residues. Germline V gives CDR1 MDHEN, CDR2 SYDVKM. The CDR3 is CASRIPGSYGTEAFF. The CDR3 bases are TGTGCCAGCAGGATACCCGGGTCCTACGGCACTGAAGCTTTCTTT.

This clonotype has at least ten counts. The CDR3 bases are TGCGCCAGCAGCCCCGAGGGCGGAGGCTACACCTTC. This encodes CASSPEGGGYTF. The V call is TRBV5-1, the J call TRBJ1-2; D uncertain. Trimming left V 4 bases short and J 8 bases short, with 12 bases between. This CDR3 comprises 12 residues. CDR1 SGHRS and CDR2 YFSETQ come from the germline V gene. Using reference TRBV5-1 and TRBJ1-2 for the parts outside the CDR3, the full variable domain is KAGVTQTPRYLIKTRGQQVTLSCSPISGHRSVSWYQQTPGQGLQFLFEYFSETQRNKGNFPGRFSGRQFSNSRSEMNVSTLELGDSALYLCASSPEGGGYTFGSGTRLTVV.

This chain connects TRBV14 to TRBJ1-3; no clear D. CDR3 length: 14 residues. CDR1 is SGHDN and CDR2 is FVKESK in the germline V gene. Trimming left V 1 base short and J 3 bases short, with 7 bases between. CDR3 DNA: TGTGCCAGCAGCCAAGCGGGGAGTGGAAACACCATATATTTT. Amino acids: CASSQAGSGNTIYF.

A single count supports this clonotype. Just one base apart from a much larger clone, this may be a read error. The chain is built from TRBV20-1 and TRBJ2-7, with 9 nucleotides matching TRBD2. The CDR3 has 12 residues. Germline V lookup: CDR1 DFQATT, CDR2 SNEGSKA (reference sequence). CDR3 amino acids: CRGRGRDGEQYF. The CDR3 DNA sequence: TGCAGGGGACGCGGGAGGGATGGCGAGCAGTACTTC.

This clonotype came up many times. The rearrangement joins TRBV29-1 to TRBJ2-7, with D perhaps matching TRBD1 or TRBD2 (5 bases each). CDR1 and CDR2 from the germline V gene are SQVTM and ANQGSEA. Trimming left V 5 bases short and J 9 bases short, with 23 bases between. The CDR3 consists of 14 residues. The CDR3 nucleotides are TGCAGCGTTACCTGGGACCCGCCAGGAGGTGGGCAGTACTTC. It yields the protein CSVTWDPPGGGQYF.

This clonotype occurred a few times. The gene calls are TRBV19 and TRBJ2-1, with D hard to call. Germline CDR1 reads LNHDA; CDR2 reads SQIVND (reference sequence). The CDR3 loop spans 16 amino acids. Trimming removed 4 bases at V and 8 bases at J, with 21 bases between. This CDR3 reads CASSTLGNQMIHEQFF. The CDR3, as DNA: TGTGCCAGTAGTACCCTGGGGAATCAAATGATCCATGAGCAGTTCTTC.

This clonotype was recorded many times. This chain uses TRBV30 with TRBJ2-1, with TRBD2 matching 7 bases. V dropped 3 bases and J dropped 7; count of bases not matched to a gene: 3. There are 12 residues in the CDR3. CDR1 GTSNPN and CDR2 SVGIG come from the germline V gene (reference sequence). CDR3 amino acids: CAWRGLENEQFF. CDR3 DNA: TGTGCCTGGAGAGGACTAGAGAATGAGCAGTTCTTC.

As to this clonotype: This may stem from a read error, because a much larger clone lies one nucleotide away. The conserved phenylalanine or tryptophan is not found at the CDR3 terminus, so this likely reflects a read error. The genes are TRBV7-9 and TRBJ1-6; perhaps TRBD1 as D (5 bases). CDR1 and CDR2 (germline): SEHNR, FQNEAQ (reference sequence). This CDR3 is built from 13 residues. Here the CDR3 DNA reads TGCGCCAGCATGAAAGGGGATAATTCACCCCTCCACCTT. Amino acids: CASMKGDNSPLHL.

The CDR3 region has the DNA TGTGCCAGCAGTTCCCCCCCCGGGACAGGAAACGACGAGCAGTACTTC. Its translation is CASSSPPGTGNDEQYF. This chain uses TRBV28 with TRBJ2-7, with 8 nucleotides matching TRBD1. With 4 bases clipped from V and 5 bases from J, the junction kept 13 bases outside the gene matches. Germline V lookup: CDR1 MDHEN, CDR2 SYDVKM. The CDR3 runs 16 residues.

Ten or more counts support this clonotype. V is TRBV30 and J is TRBJ2-7, with a possible D match to TRBD1 (5 bases). There are 13 residues in the CDR3. The germline V and J ends were trimmed by 2 bases and 1 base, with 9 bases remaining between them. Germline-derived CDR1 and CDR2 are GTSNPN and SVGIG (reference sequence). The CDR3 region has the DNA TGTGCCTGGAGTAAACAGGTATCCTACGAGCAGTACTTC. This sequence encodes CAWSKQVSYEQYF.

This clonotype was found many times. The CDR3 DNA follows: TGTGCCAGCAGGGTAGGGGGCCCGGTGGGCAATGAGCAGTTCTTC. Translating it yields CASRVGGPVGNEQFF. This chain connects TRBV7-9 to TRBJ2-1, with 7 bases identical to TRBD1. Unmatched junction bases numbered 11, after V lost 6 bases and J lost 6 bases. In germline, CDR1 is SEHNR, CDR2 FQNEAQ (reference sequence). The CDR3 runs 15 residues.

This chain uses TRBV7-9 with TRBJ1-4, with 9 bases fitting TRBD1. V was pared by 5 bases and J by 8 bases, with 15 bases of the junction left unmatched. The V gene's germline CDR1 is SEHNR and CDR2 FQNEAQ (reference sequence). The CDR3 has 17 amino acids. This chain's CDR3 is CASSPETTGGKDEKLFF. Here the CDR3 DNA reads TGTGCCAGCAGCCCAGAGACGACAGGGGGAAAAGACGAAAAACTGTTTTTT. Full variable domain (rest looked up from reference TRBV7-9 and TRBJ1-4): DTGVSQNPRHKITKRGQNVTFRCDPISEHNRLYWYRQTLGQGPEFLTYFQNEAQLEKSRLLSDRFSAERPKGSFSTLEIQRTEQGDSAMYLCASSPETTGGKDEKLFFGSGTQLSVL.

This clonotype was counted ten times or more. This sequence joins TRBV30 and TRBJ1-4; TRBD1 matches 10 bases. This CDR3 contains 17 residues. Trimming took 0 bases from V and 8 from J; bases not matched to a gene: 12. Germline V gene sequence: CDR1 GTSNPN, CDR2 SVGIG (reference sequence). CDR3 protein: CAWSVTGQGYGTEKLFF. As DNA, the CDR3 is TGTGCCTGGAGTGTAACGGGACAGGGGTACGGAACGGAAAAACTGTTTTTT.

This clonotype was recorded once. This chain links TRBV5-1 with TRBJ2-7; D may correspond to TRBD1 or TRBD2 (5 bases each). With the DNA end fitting TRBJ2-1 better, the J assignment may be wrong. Germline V lookup: CDR1 SGHRS, CDR2 YFSETQ. This CDR3 is built from 14 residues. In nucleotides, the CDR3 is TGCGCCAGCAGAACTGGGACGGCCACCTACGAGCAGTTCTTC. It encodes CASRTGTATYEQFF.

Ten or more counts support this clonotype. V usage is TRBV6-1 and J usage is TRBJ1-1; D is unresolved. The CDR3 extends over 15 amino acids. Germline V gene lookup returns CDR1 MNHNS and CDR2 SASEGT. Trimming took off 2 bases at V and 5 bases at J, with 15 bases between the two ends. The CDR3 reads CASSELTALPTEAFF. The CDR3 DNA is TGTGCCAGCAGTGAACTAACAGCGCTCCCAACTGAAGCTTTCTTT.

This clonotype was counted ten times or more. The genes are TRBV3-1 and TRBJ1-5; 9 nucleotides agree with TRBD1. This CDR3 is built from 14 residues. Germline lookup yields CDR1 LGHDT and CDR2 YNNKEL (reference sequence). The trim removed 3 bases at V and 5 bases at J, leaving 2 bases unmatched. The CDR3 loop is CASSHRTGDQPQHF. CDR3 nucleotides: TGTGCCAGCAGCCACCGGACAGGGGATCAGCCCCAGCATTTT.

This clonotype was counted at least ten times. The chain links TRBV5-1 to TRBJ2-7, with a tentative D call TRBD1 (6 bases). CDR3 size: 11 residues. The V and J ends lost 3 bases and 6 bases respectively, with 7 bases between them. Germline lookup yields CDR1 SGHRS and CDR2 YFSETQ. This chain's CDR3 is CASSSGAEQYF. The CDR3 coding sequence is TGCGCCAGCAGCTCAGGGGCCGAGCAGTACTTC.

Ten or more counts support this clonotype. The V and J genes are TRBV11-2 and TRBJ2-3, with D uncertain. CDR3 length equals 16 residues. CDR1 SGHAT and CDR2 FQNNGV come from the germline V gene. V dropped 1 base and J dropped 0 bases, with 11 bases sitting between them. CDR3 DNA sequence: TGTGCCAGCAGCTTAGTCAGACACAAGAGCACAGATACGCAGTATTTT. Encoded protein: CASSLVRHKSTDTQYF.